This T cell receptor beta chain stems from a study of shared T cell receptors in the human thymus. The CDR3 runs to 16 residues. CDR1 is GTSNPN and CDR2 is SVGIG in the germline V gene (reference sequence). J was trimmed by 3 bases and V by 6 bases; bases with no gene match: 10. TCRdb keeps only in-frame clones here, not all; method: immunoSEQ multiplex PCR. In the table there are about 380,000 clones, approximately 95% of which are singletons. The count of this clone is one. The V call is TRBV30, the J call TRBJ1-3; TRBD1 agrees at 11 bases. Sequenced input: thymocytes. This sequence was found in a human donor. CDR3 bases: TGTGCCTGCCCGGGACAGGGGGTGACTAGTGGAAACACCATATATTTT. Amino acid sequence: CACPGQGVTSGNTIYF.